This TCR beta chain is from a study of blood T cell repertoires in COVID-19. At the level of the study: PBMCs, B-cell-depleted T cells, or T cells provided the cDNA or gDNA that made up the material.

Per germline, CDR1 MNHEY and CDR2 SVGAGI. The V end lost 4 bases, the J end lost 1 base, and 11 bases lay between the germline ends. The CDR3 runs to 15 residues. Enrolled through a virtual design, the participants were between 18 and 89 years of age and came from approximately 25 US areas. Some clones are missing from TCRdb's copy, which holds only in-frame ones; the method was immunoSEQ multiplex PCR. The sample has 350,000 to 450,000 clones; more than 85% are singletons. Sequenced input: PBMCs or T cells enriched from blood (not recorded which). V and J are TRBV6-5 and TRBJ2-4; a weak D match, TRBD2 (6 bases). The source of this sequence is a woman aged 40-49 years who had been exposed to COVID-19. CDR3 bases: TGTGCCAGCAGTTCCCATAGCGGCGCCAAAAACATTCAGTACTTC. This encodes CASSSHSGAKNIQYF.